This T cell receptor beta chain was profiled in a study of beta chain features in type 1 diabetes. Sequencing targeted expressed TCRB transcripts, as all isolated RNA had been reverse transcribed. Here immunoSEQ multiplex PCR was the method, and the copy in TCRdb shows in-frame clones only, minus some. This repertoire shows 200,000 to 250,000 clones, more than 9% found once; its top ten account for 0.034%. Findings and limits, study-wide: A greater similarity of naive, central memory and Treg TCRB repertoires was seen among patients than among healthy donors. VDJ junctions from patients with type 1 diabetes contained fewer insertions and more deletions. Across all four CD4+ subsets, people with type 1 diabetes showed modestly shorter TCRB CDR3s.

Heparinised blood was drawn once per donor, averaging about 116 mL. V was trimmed by 6 bases and J by 4 bases, leaving 6 bases between them. Germline CDR1 reads LNHDA; CDR2 reads SQIVND (reference sequence). There are 11 residues in the CDR3. To note about this clone: The antigen is undetermined.

The genes are TRBV19 and TRBJ1-1; D is uncertain. This TCR was recovered from a woman aged 18 to 35 in good health. Sequences were obtained from naive CD4+ T cells from blood. The CDR3 reads CASRVGTEAFF. In nucleotides, the CDR3 is TGTGCCAGTAGAGTCGGCACTGAAGCTTTCTTT.